Shown below are 3 T cell receptor beta chains from a single sample sequenced in a study of blood T cell repertoires in COVID-19. Data came from immunoSEQ multiplex PCR; TCRdb stores just in-frame clones and leaves some out. The table includes fewer than 300,000 clones, approximately 90% detected once. Source material: peripheral blood. The receptor source for this set is a man aged 50 to 59 with COVID-19, enrolled during active disease.

V gene TRBV5-1 combines with J gene TRBJ2-2; a weak D match, TRBD2 (7 bases). The CDR3 spans 16 residues. Germline V gene lookup returns CDR1 SGHRS and CDR2 YFSETQ. Trimming left V 1 base short and J 5 bases short, with 15 bases between. CDR3 sequence (DNA): TGCGCCAGCAGCTTGAACGGGGGGCGCGATACCGGGGAGCTGTTTTTT. This sequence encodes CASSLNGGRDTGELFF. Combining the CDR3 with reference TRBV5-1 and TRBJ2-2 gives the whole variable domain KAGVTQTPRYLIKTRGQQVTLSCSPISGHRSVSWYQQTPGQGLQFLFEYFSETQRNKGNFPGRFSGRQFSNSRSEMNVSTLELGDSALYLCASSLNGGRDTGELFFGEGSRLTVL.

The chain joins TRBV19 to TRBJ1-2; no clear D gene. Per the germline V gene, CDR1 is LNHDA and CDR2 is SQIVND (reference sequence). CDR3 length equals 14 residues. Between the trimmed V and J ends, which lost 3 bases and 0 bases, there was a span of 8 bases. The CDR3 loop is CASSIRDSNYGYTF. CDR3 coding DNA: TGTGCCAGTAGTATTCGGGATTCTAACTATGGCTACACCTTC.

The chain carries TRBV25-1 and TRBJ2-5; 8 bases are shared with TRBD1. Germline CDR1 and CDR2: MGHDK and SYGVNS. The CDR3 extends over 14 amino acids. The J segment lost 4 bases and the V segment lost 7 bases, leaving 8 bases of the junction unmatched. The CDR3 region is CASTPNQGAETQYF. Here the CDR3 DNA reads TGTGCCAGCACCCCGAACCAGGGGGCAGAGACCCAGTACTTC.